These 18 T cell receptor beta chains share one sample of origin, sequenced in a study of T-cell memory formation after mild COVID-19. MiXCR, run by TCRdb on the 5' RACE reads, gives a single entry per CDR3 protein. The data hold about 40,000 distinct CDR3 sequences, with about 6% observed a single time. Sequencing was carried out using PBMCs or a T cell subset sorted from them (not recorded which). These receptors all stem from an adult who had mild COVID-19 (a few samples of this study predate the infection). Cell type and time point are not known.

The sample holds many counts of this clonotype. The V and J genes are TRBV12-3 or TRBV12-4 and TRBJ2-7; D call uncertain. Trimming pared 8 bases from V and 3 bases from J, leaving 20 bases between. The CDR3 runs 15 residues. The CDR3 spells CASSPSEQTHYEQYF. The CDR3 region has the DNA TGTGCCAGCTCACCCTCGGAGCAAACCCACTACGAGCAGTACTTC.

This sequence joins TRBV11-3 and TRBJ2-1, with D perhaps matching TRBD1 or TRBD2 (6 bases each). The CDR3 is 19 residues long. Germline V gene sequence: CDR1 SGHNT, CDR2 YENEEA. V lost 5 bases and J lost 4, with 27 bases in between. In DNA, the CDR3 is TGTGCCAGCAGCAATATACCGGGACAAACTTGGAGGGGGTACAATGAGCAGTTCTTC. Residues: CASSNIPGQTWRGYNEQFF.

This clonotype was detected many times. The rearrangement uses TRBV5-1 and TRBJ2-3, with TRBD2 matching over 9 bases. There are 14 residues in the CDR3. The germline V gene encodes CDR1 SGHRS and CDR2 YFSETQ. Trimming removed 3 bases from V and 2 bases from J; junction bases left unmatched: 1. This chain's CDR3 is CASSWTSDTDTQYF. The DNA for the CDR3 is TGCGCCAGCAGCTGGACTAGCGACACAGATACGCAGTATTTT.

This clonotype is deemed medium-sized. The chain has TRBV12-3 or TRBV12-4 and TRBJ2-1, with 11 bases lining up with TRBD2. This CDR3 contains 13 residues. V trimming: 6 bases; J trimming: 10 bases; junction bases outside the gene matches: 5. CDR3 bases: TGTGCCAGCAGAGGTAGCGGGAGGGGCGAGCAGTTCTTC. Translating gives CASRGSGRGEQFF.

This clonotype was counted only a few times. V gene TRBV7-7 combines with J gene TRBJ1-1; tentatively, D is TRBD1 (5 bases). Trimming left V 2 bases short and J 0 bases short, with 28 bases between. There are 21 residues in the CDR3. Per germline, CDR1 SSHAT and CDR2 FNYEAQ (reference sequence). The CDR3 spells CASSLIVVDSSKDDMNTEAFF. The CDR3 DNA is TGTGCCAGCAGCTTAATTGTCGTTGACAGCTCCAAGGATGACATGAACACTGAAGCTTTCTTT.

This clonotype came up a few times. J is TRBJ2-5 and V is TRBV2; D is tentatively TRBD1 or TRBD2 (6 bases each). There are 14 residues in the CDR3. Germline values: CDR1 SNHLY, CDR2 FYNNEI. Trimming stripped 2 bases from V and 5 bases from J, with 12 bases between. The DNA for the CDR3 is TGTGCCAGCAGTGAATTCAAGGGGGGCGAGACCCAGTACTTC. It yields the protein CASSEFKGGETQYF.

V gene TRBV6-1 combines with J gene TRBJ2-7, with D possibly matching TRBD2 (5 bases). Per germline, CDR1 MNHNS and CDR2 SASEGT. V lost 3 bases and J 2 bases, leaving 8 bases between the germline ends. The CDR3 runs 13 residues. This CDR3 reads CASSDSVPYEQYF. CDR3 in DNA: TGTGCCAGCAGTGATAGCGTCCCCTACGAGCAGTACTTC.

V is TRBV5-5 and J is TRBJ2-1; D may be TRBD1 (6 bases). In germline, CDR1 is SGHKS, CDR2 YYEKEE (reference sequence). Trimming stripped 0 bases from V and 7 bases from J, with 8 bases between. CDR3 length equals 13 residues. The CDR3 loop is CASSLGGRNEQFF. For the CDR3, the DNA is TGTGCCAGCAGCTTGGGGGGGCGGAATGAGCAGTTCTTC.

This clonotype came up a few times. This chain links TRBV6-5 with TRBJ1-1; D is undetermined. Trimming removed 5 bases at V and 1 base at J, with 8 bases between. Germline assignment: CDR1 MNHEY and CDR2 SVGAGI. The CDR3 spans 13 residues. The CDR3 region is CASSTRPNTEAFF. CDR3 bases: TGTGCCAGCAGTACCAGGCCGAACACTGAAGCTTTCTTT.

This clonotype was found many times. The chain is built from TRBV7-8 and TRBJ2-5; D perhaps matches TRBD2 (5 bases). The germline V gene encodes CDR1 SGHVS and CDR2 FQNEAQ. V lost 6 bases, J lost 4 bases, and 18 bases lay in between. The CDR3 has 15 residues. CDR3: CASSLGSSKGETQYF. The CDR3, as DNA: TGTGCCAGCAGTCTTGGGAGTTCCAAGGGAGAGACCCAGTACTTC.

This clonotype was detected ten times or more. The CDR3 spells CASSLTTASTDTQYF. The CDR3 bases are TGTGCCAGCAGCTTAACTACAGCTTCCACAGATACGCAGTATTTT. This chain connects TRBV7-3 to TRBJ2-3; D is unclear. The CDR3 totals 15 residues. V lost 0 bases and J lost 2, with 9 bases in between. Per germline, CDR1 SGHTA and CDR2 FQGTGA. The full variable domain, in which reference TRBV7-3 and TRBJ2-3 provide the parts outside the CDR3, is GAGVSQTPSNKVTEKGKYVELRCDPISGHTALYWYRQSLGQGPEFLIYFQGTGAADDSGLPNDRFFAVRPEGSVSTLKIQRTERGDSAVYLCASSLTTASTDTQYFGPGTRLTVL.

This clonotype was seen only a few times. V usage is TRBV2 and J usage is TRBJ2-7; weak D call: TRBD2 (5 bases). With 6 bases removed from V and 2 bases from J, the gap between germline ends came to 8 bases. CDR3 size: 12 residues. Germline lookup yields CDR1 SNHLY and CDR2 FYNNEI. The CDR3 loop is CASRDSPYEQYF. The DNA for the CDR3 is TGTGCCAGCAGGGACTCCCCCTACGAGCAGTACTTC.

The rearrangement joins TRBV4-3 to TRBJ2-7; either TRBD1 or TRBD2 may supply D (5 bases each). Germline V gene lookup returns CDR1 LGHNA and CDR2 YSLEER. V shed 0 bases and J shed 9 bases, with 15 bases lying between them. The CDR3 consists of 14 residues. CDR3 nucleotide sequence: TGCGCCAGCAGCCAAGATTCGGGGCAGGGTGGGCAGTACTTC. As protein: CASSQDSGQGGQYF.

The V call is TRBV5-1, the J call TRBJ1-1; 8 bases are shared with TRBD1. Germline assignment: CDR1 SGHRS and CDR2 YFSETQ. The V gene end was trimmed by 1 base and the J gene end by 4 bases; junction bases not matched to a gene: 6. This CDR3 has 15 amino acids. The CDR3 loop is CASSLLGQGATEAFF. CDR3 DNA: TGCGCCAGCAGCTTGCTCGGGCAGGGGGCCACTGAAGCTTTCTTT. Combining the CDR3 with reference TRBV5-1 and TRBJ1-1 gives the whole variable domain KAGVTQTPRYLIKTRGQQVTLSCSPISGHRSVSWYQQTPGQGLQFLFEYFSETQRNKGNFPGRFSGRQFSNSRSEMNVSTLELGDSALYLCASSLLGQGATEAFFGQGTRLTVV.

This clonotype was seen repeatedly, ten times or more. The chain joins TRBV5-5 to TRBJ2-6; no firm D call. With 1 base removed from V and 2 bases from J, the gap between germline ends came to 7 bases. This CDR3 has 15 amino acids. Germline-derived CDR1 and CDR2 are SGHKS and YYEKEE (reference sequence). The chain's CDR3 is CASSLRQAGANVLTF. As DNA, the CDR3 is TGTGCCAGCAGCTTGAGGCAGGCTGGGGCCAACGTCCTGACTTTC.

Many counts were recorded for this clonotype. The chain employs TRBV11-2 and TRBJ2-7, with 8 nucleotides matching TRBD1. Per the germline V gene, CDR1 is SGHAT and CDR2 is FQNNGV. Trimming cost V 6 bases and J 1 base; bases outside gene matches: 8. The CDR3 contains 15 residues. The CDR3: CASRPPGGRSYEQYF. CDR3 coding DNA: TGTGCCAGCAGACCTCCAGGGGGCAGGTCCTACGAGCAGTACTTC.

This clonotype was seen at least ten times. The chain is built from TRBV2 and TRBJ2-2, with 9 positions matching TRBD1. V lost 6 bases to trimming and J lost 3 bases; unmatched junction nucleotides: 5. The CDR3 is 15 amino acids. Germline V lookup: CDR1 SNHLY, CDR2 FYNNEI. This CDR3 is CASRPGQGYTGELFF. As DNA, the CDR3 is TGTGCCAGCAGACCGGGACAGGGCTACACCGGGGAGCTGTTTTTT. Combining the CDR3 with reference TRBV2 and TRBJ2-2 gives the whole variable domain EPEVTQTPSHQVTQMGQEVILRCVPISNHLYFYWYRQILGQKVEFLVSFYNNEISEKSEIFDDQFSVERPDGSNFTLKIRSTKLEDSAMYFCASRPGQGYTGELFFGEGSRLTVL.

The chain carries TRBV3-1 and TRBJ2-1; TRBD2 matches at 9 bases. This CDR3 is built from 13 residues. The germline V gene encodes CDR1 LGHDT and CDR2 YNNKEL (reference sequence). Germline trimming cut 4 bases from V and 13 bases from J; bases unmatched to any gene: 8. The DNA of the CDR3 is TGTGCCAGCAGCCTGTACACTAGCGGGCATCAGTTCTTC. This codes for CASSLYTSGHQFF.